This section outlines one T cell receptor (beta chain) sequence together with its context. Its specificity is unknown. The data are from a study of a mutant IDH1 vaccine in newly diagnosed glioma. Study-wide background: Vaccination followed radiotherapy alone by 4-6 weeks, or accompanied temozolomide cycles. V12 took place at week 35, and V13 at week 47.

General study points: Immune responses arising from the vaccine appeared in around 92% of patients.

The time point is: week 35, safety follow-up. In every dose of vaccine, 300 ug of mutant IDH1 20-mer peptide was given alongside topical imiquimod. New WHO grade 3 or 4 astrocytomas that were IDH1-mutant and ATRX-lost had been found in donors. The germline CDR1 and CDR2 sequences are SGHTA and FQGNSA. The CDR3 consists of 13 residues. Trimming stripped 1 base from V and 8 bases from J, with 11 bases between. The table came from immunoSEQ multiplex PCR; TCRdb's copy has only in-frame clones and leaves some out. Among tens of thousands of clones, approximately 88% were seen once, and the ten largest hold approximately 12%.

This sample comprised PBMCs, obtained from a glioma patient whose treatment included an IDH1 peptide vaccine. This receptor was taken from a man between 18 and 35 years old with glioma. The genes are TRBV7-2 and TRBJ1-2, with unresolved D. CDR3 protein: CASSLGALGGYTF. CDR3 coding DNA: TGTGCCAGCAGCTTAGGAGCATTGGGGGGCTACACCTTC.